These 9 T cell receptor beta chains originate from one sample sequenced in a study of cytomegalovirus exposure and HLA in healthy donors (dated by TCRdb to about 2017). The method behind the library was the immunoSEQ multiplex PCR assay. For the multiplex PCR, a mixture combining 60 forward primers for TCR Vbeta segments and 13 reverse primers for TCR Jbeta segments was used. TCRdb re-hosts the immuneACCESS table, in-frame sequences only. Its copies lack some clones; in the studies checked, an unresolved V gene accounts for under half of them, and the cause for the rest is not known. A total of about 130,000 clones appear in this sample, approximately 80% of them only once. The ten largest clones add up to 2% to 2.5% of the sample. The material sequenced was PBMCs. These receptor sequences come from a young man in good health and CMV-seronegative.

V and J are TRBV5-1 and TRBJ1-1; the D gene is possibly TRBD1 (6 bases). The germline V and J ends were trimmed by 5 bases and 11 bases, with 19 bases remaining between them. Per the germline V gene, CDR1 is SGHRS and CDR2 is YFSETQ. The CDR3 length is 13 residues. The CDR3 DNA follows: TGCGCCAGCAGTTCGGACAGTCGCACGGAGGCTTTCTTT. Translating it yields CASSSDSRTEAFF.

CDR3 nucleotides: TGTGCCAGCAGAATACTAGGGGGTGCGAACACTGAAGCTTTCTTT. Its protein is CASRILGGANTEAFF. This chain links TRBV19 with TRBJ1-1, with a weak D call TRBD1 (6 bases). CDR3 length: 15 residues. V was clipped by 9 bases and J by 1 base, with 18 bases between them. Germline loops: CDR1 LNHDA, CDR2 SQIVND (reference sequence).

This clone showed up just once. The V and J genes are TRBV28 and TRBJ2-7; tentative D call: TRBD2 (6 bases). The germline CDR1 and CDR2 sequences are MDHEN and SYDVKM. The CDR3 contains 13 residues. V was cut by 3 bases and J by 2 bases, with 8 bases left in between. CDR3 sequence: CASSLEGPYEQYF. For the CDR3, the DNA is TGTGCCAGCAGTTTGGAGGGCCCCTACGAGCAGTACTTC.

This clone is a singleton in its sample. The chain recombines TRBV6-5 with TRBJ1-5; D might be TRBD1 (6 bases). Germline V CDR1 and CDR2: MNHEY, SVGAGI. Trimming removed 6 bases at V and 5 bases at J, with 11 bases between. The CDR3 is made up of 13 amino acids. The CDR3 is CASSPDRYQPQHF. DNA of the CDR3: TGTGCCAGCAGCCCGGACAGATATCAGCCCCAGCATTTT.

The gene calls are TRBV6-6 and TRBJ2-3; D call uncertain. This CDR3 has 15 residues. The germline V gene encodes CDR1 MNHNY and CDR2 SVGAGI (reference sequence). Trimming left V 4 bases short and J 4 bases short, with 15 bases between. For the CDR3, the DNA is TGTGCCAGCAGTTCTTCCCCAGCGATCGCAGATACGCAGTATTTT. Its protein is CASSSSPAIADTQYF.

This chain joins TRBV5-4 and TRBJ2-1, with TRBD2 matching over 11 bases. Germline V gene lookup returns CDR1 SGHNT and CDR2 YYREEE (reference sequence). V lost 4 bases and J lost 10; bases outside the gene matches: 13. This CDR3 is 16 amino acids long. The CDR3 DNA follows: TGTGCCAGCAGCCCCGGCTCGACTAGCGGGACCCGAGAGCAGTTCTTC. The encoded protein is CASSPGSTSGTREQFF.

The rearrangement uses TRBV7-2 and TRBJ1-4; D gene ambiguous. The CDR3 is 13 residues long. Germline CDR1 reads SGHTA; CDR2 reads FQGNSA. Deletions cut 5 bases from V and 7 bases from J, with 11 bases between. In DNA form, the CDR3 reads TGTGCCAGCAGCCTCCTTTTCGGTGAAAAACTGTTTTTT. It is translated as CASSLLFGEKLFF.

This clone occurred a few times. V gene TRBV5-1 combines with J gene TRBJ2-7; possibly TRBD2 for D (6 bases). CDR3 length: 15 amino acids. Germline V gene sequence: CDR1 SGHRS, CDR2 YFSETQ. The V end lost 4 bases, the J end lost 5 bases, and 19 bases lay between the germline ends. CDR3 coding DNA: TGCGCCAGCAGCCGGGGGACCCAAGGTCTCCACGAGCAGTACTTC. Translating it yields CASSRGTQGLHEQYF.

V usage is TRBV7-2 and J usage is TRBJ2-1; 7 bases match TRBD2. CDR3 length equals 15 residues. Trimming at V came to 2 bases and at J to 5 bases, leaving 6 bases not matched to a gene. Looked up from germline, CDR1 is SGHTA and CDR2 is FQGNSA. The CDR3 region is CASSLSGRGNNEQFF. The CDR3 coding sequence is TGTGCCAGCAGCTTAAGTGGGAGGGGAAACAATGAGCAGTTCTTC.